Following are 4 T cell receptor beta chains from one sample sequenced in a study of cytomegalovirus exposure and HLA in healthy donors. PCR amplification relied on 60 Vbeta primers (plus 13 Jbeta primers). Profiled with immunoSEQ multiplex PCR; TCRdb holds only in-frame clones, not every one. The sample lists about 160,000 clones, just under 80% occurring once. Sequencing input: PBMCs. The source is a woman in her fifties or sixties in good health and CMV-seropositive.

V usage is TRBV4-1 and J usage is TRBJ1-2; 7 bases are shared with TRBD1. Trimming removed 4 bases from V and 3 bases from J; junction bases left unmatched: 8. CDR1 is MGHRA and CDR2 is YSYEKL in the germline V gene. The CDR3 has 15 residues. The CDR3 coding sequence is TGCGCCAGCAGCCGCCCGGGACAGACTTACTATGGCTACACCTTC. Its translation is CASSRPGQTYYGYTF.

In its sample, this clone was seen a few times. V is TRBV7-2 and J is TRBJ2-5; 10 bases line up with TRBD2. Germline CDR1 and CDR2: SGHTA and FQGNSA. After removal of 6 bases from V and 3 bases from J, the junction contained 4 bases not matched to a gene. The CDR3 extends over 14 amino acids. CDR3 bases: TGTGCCAGCAGGCCTAGCGGGAGTGAAGAGACCCAGTACTTC. It specifies CASRPSGSEETQYF.

The chain is built from TRBV11-3 and TRBJ2-2, with D uncertain. This CDR3 region has 15 residues. Germline V gene lookup returns CDR1 SGHNT and CDR2 YENEEA. The V and J ends lost 7 bases and 5 bases respectively, with 17 bases between them. For the CDR3, the DNA is TGTGCCAGCACCGAATTATTCACAAGAACCGGGGAGCTGTTTTTT. Amino acids: CASTELFTRTGELFF.

The V call is TRBV4-3, the J call TRBJ2-7; tentatively, D is TRBD1 (6 bases). The germline CDR1 and CDR2 sequences are LGHNA and YSLEER. Trimming left V 0 bases short and J 3 bases short, with 12 bases between. This CDR3 is 15 amino acids long. CDR3 sequence reads: CASSQEARGFYEQYF. The CDR3, as DNA: TGCGCCAGCAGCCAAGAAGCCAGGGGCTTCTACGAGCAGTACTTC.